The rows below give T cell receptor beta chains drawn from one sample of a study of blood T cell repertoires in COVID-19. The table came from immunoSEQ multiplex PCR; TCRdb's copy has only in-frame clones and leaves some out. The profile shows about 110,000 clones, around 74% of them singletons. Sequenced sample: peripheral blood. The receptors here all came from a woman in her sixties or seventies with acute or convalescent COVID-19. Both conserved end residues are part of each CDR3. The D gene is left open where the match is weak. Some rows have no size entry. The others give once, few or many, or a class for an expanded clone.

TRBJ1-2	TRBV3-1/TRBV3-2	-	-	TGTGCCAGCAGCCAACACGGGACACTGTATGGCTACACCTTC	CASSQHGTLYGYTF
TRBJ2-3	TRBV5-4	-	many	TGTGCCAGCAGCTTCGGGGAAACAGATACGCAGTATTTT	CASSFGETDTQYF
TRBJ1-2	TRBV7-2	TRBD1	once	TGTGCCAGCAGCTTAGATGTCAGGGGGCAGGGCTACACCTTC	CASSLDVRGQGYTF
TRBJ1-5	TRBV3-1/TRBV3-2	-	-	TGTGCCAGCAGCCAAGACCGCGTAAATCAGCCCCAGCATTTT	CASSQDRVNQPQHF
TRBJ2-3	TRBV11-3	-	-	TGTGCCAGCAGCTTAAGGGGAACGTTCAGCACAGATACGCAGTATTTT	CASSLRGTFSTDTQYF
TRBJ1-1	TRBV6-1	-	-	TGTGCCAGCAGTGAAGTTTGGGCAGGGGCTATGAACACTGAAGCTTTCTTT	CASSEVWAGAMNTEAFF
TRBJ1-4	TRBV30	TRBD1	few	TGTGCCTGGAGTAAGAGGGACAGGTTGGAAAAACTGTTTTTT	CAWSKRDRLEKLFF
TRBJ2-5	TRBV7-9	TRBD1	-	TGTGCCAGCAGCTGGGGGGACAGGGGGCCGCAAGAGACCCAGTACTTC	CASSWGDRGPQETQYF
TRBJ2-3	TRBV27	-	once	TGTGCCAGCAGTTTCTTCGGGGGAGGCACAGATACGCAGTATTTT	CASSFFGGGTDTQYF
TRBJ1-5	TRBV7-2	-	few	TGTGCCAGCAGCCCAAGTCGGGATGCGGGCAATCAGCCCCAGCATTTT	CASSPSRDAGNQPQHF
TRBJ1-2	TRBV27	-	-	TGTGCCAGCAGTCCCACGGCGGTAGGTGGCTACACCTTC	CASSPTAVGGYTF
TRBJ2-6	TRBV4-1	-	-	TGCGCCAGCAGCCAAGATCGGGTCTCTGGGGCCAACGTCCTGACTTTC	CASSQDRVSGANVLTF
TRBJ1-1	TRBV6-2/TRBV6-3	-	few	TGTGCCAGCAGTTCCTCAGCCATGAACACTGAAGCTTTCTTT	CASSSSAMNTEAFF
TRBJ2-4	TRBV7-2	TRBD2	-	TGTGCCAGCAGCTTGGGAGGGTTTAAAAACATTCAGTACTTC	CASSLGGFKNIQYF
TRBJ1-3	TRBV6-6	-	-	TGTGCCAGCAGTTACTCGAGCGGGTCTGGAAACACCATATATTTT	CASSYSSGSGNTIYF
TRBJ2-2	TRBV5-1	TRBD1	-	TGCGCCAGCAGCTTGTCACAGGGGGCCGGGGAGCTGTTTTTT	CASSLSQGAGELFF
TRBJ1-2	TRBV30	-	-	TGTGCCTGGAGCCTCGTCCAGTATGGCTACACCTTC	CAWSLVQYGYTF
TRBJ1-2	TRBV6-5	-	large	TGTGCCAGCACCTACTCCCGGCAGGACTATGGCTACACCTTC	CASTYSRQDYGYTF
TRBJ1-2	TRBV5-4	-	once	TGTGCCAGCAGCTTGCCGGGGAACTATGGCTACACCTTC	CASSLPGNYGYTF
TRBJ2-7	TRBV2	-	-	TGTGCCAGCACTCCGGCAGGGCGCTACGAGCAGTACTTC	CASTPAGRYEQYF
TRBJ1-3	TRBV3-1/TRBV3-2	TRBD1	-	TGTGCCAGCAGCCGGGACAGCTCTGGAAACACCATATATTTT	CASSRDSSGNTIYF
TRBJ1-1	TRBV28	-	-	TGTGCCAGCAGTTCCTACACTGAAGCTTTCTTT	CASSSYTEAFF
TRBJ1-1	TRBV19	-	-	TGTGCCAGTAGTTCCGGGCTACGAGGGACTGAAGCTTTCTTT	CASSSGLRGTEAFF
TRBJ1-4	TRBV28	-	once	TGTGCCAGCAGCCTAGCCGGGAGTGAAAAACTGTTTTTT	CASSLAGSEKLFF
TRBJ2-3	TRBV15	TRBD1	-	TGTGCCGTCCGACAGGGCCTCACAGATACGCAGTATTTT	CAVRQGLTDTQYF
TRBJ1-2	TRBV5-4	-	once	TGTGCCAGCAGCTTGGCTGGAGGGAGCCGAGGCTACACCTTC	CASSLAGGSRGYTF
TRBJ1-1	TRBV10-3	-	-	TGTGCCATCAGTGAGCTGTTCACTGAAGCTTTCTTT	CAISELFTEAFF
TRBJ1-3	TRBV7-2	-	-	TGTGCCAGCAGCTTAGCCTTCGGTGGGGGGACCGGAAACACCATATATTTT	CASSLAFGGGTGNTIYF
TRBJ1-1	TRBV11-2	TRBD1	-	TGTGCCAGCAGCTTAGTAAGGGACAGAGGAGAAGCTTTCTTT	CASSLVRDRGEAFF
TRBJ2-7	TRBV30	-	-	TGTGCCTGGAGTGTGCGGGGCGCGGACGAGCAGTACTTC	CAWSVRGADEQYF
TRBJ2-7	TRBV4-1	TRBD2	few	TGCGCCAGCAGCCAAGGGAAACTAGCGGGGGGGCCTAGCGAGCAGTACTTC	CASSQGKLAGGPSEQYF
TRBJ2-1	TRBV12-1	-	-	TGTGCCAGCAGCTTTCTCGGGGGGTCAAAGCAGTTCTTC	CASSFLGGSKQFF
TRBJ2-3	TRBV7-9	TRBD1	-	TGTGCCAGCAGCCCCAGACCGACAGGGCCCGATACGCAGTATTTT	CASSPRPTGPDTQYF
TRBJ2-5	TRBV29-1	TRBD1	-	TGCAGCGTTGAAGAAACCGGCAGGGGGGAGACCCAGTACTTC	CSVEETGRGETQYF
TRBJ2-7	TRBV14	TRBD1	once	TGTGCCAGCAGCCTACAGGGGGCTTACGAGCAGTACTTC	CASSLQGAYEQYF
TRBJ2-7	TRBV3-1/TRBV3-2	TRBD2	-	TGTGCCAGCAGCCTATCTAGCGGGGACCCCCACTTC	CASSLSSGDPHF
TRBJ1-5	TRBV2	-	few	TGTGCCAGCAGTGAACGAGTGGGGGCTATGGATCAGCCCCAGCATTTT	CASSERVGAMDQPQHF
TRBJ2-3	TRBV5-5	TRBD1	few	TGTGCCAGCAGCTCGGGACAGCCGGCGGCAGATACGCAGTATTTT	CASSSGQPAADTQYF
TRBJ2-1	TRBV5-5	TRBD2	-	TGTGCCAGCAGCCTCGGACTAGCGGTCTACAATGAGCAGTTCTTC	CASSLGLAVYNEQFF
TRBJ2-5	TRBV5-1	TRBD2	-	TGCGCCAGCAGAGGAGAAGCGGGGGCCCAAGAGACCCAGTACTTC	CASRGEAGAQETQYF
TRBJ2-3	TRBV27	TRBD1	-	TGTGCCAGCAGTTTGTCACCCGGGACAGGGGGCGCACTGCATACGCAGTATTTT	CASSLSPGTGGALHTQYF
TRBJ1-1	TRBV19	TRBD1	once	TGTGCCAGTAGTCGTCCGAGGGGGCCGCGCACTACTGAAGCTTTCTTT	CASSRPRGPRTTEAFF
TRBJ2-2	TRBV19	-	-	TGTGCCAGTAGTATTTCCCTCCGACTCCAACGAGGCGGGGAGCTGTTTTTT	CASSISLRLQRGGELFF
TRBJ1-1	TRBV4-2	-	-	TGTGCCAGCAGCCCCCCGGGGAGCACTGAAGCTTTCTTT	CASSPPGSTEAFF
TRBJ1-2	TRBV5-4	TRBD1	-	TGTGCCAGCAGCTCCGCCCGGGACAGGGGTGGCTACACCTTC	CASSSARDRGGYTF
TRBJ2-7	TRBV18	TRBD1	few	TGTGCCAGCTCACGGGCAGGGGGCAGCTACGAGCAGTACTTC	CASSRAGGSYEQYF
TRBJ2-1	TRBV6-5	-	once	TGTGCCAGCGGGGGCCCTAGCTCCTACAATGAGCAGTTCTTC	CASGGPSSYNEQFF
TRBJ2-1	TRBV4-1	TRBD2	-	TGCGCCAGCAGCCTTATGGGGTTAGCGGGGGGAAATGAGCAGTTCTTC	CASSLMGLAGGNEQFF
TRBJ2-2	TRBV24-1	-	-	TGTGCCACCAGTGAGGCAGCGAACACCGGGGAGCTGTTTTTT	CATSEAANTGELFF
TRBJ2-7	TRBV10-3	TRBD1	-	TGTGCCATCAGTGATTATCCGGGACAGGGTTCCTACGAGCAGTACTTC	CAISDYPGQGSYEQYF
TRBJ2-7	TRBV19	-	few	TGTGCCAGTTCTGTCCGGGGGATGGCCTACGAGCAGTACTTC	CASSVRGMAYEQYF
TRBJ1-2	TRBV5-5	-	-	TGTGCCAGCAGCTTTAACGTCCCGGGTATCAACTATGGCTACACCTTC	CASSFNVPGINYGYTF
TRBJ2-2	TRBV24-1	TRBD2	-	TGTGCCACCAGTGCTATAGCGGGGGAGGGATGGGTGGACACCGGGGAGCTGTTTTTT	CATSAIAGEGWVDTGELFF
TRBJ1-1	TRBV19	-	-	TGTGCCAGTAGATGGGGGGACACTGAAGCTTTCTTT	CASRWGDTEAFF
TRBJ1-6	TRBV6-2/TRBV6-3	-	-	TGTGCCAGCAGTTACCGGCCGGGGAGGACGGATTCACCCCTCCACTTT	CASSYRPGRTDSPLHF
TRBJ1-2	TRBV5-1	-	-	TGCGCCAGCAGCTTGGGAGGAGGAAATGGCTACACCTTC	CASSLGGGNGYTF
TRBJ1-2	TRBV4-3	TRBD1	-	TGCGCCAGCAGCCAAGCGACAGGGACTTATGGCTACACCTTC	CASSQATGTYGYTF
TRBJ1-1	TRBV5-1	-	-	TGCGCCACCAACAACGAGGTAGGGGCTGAAGCTTTCTTT	CATNNEVGAEAFF
TRBJ2-1	TRBV25-1	-	-	TGTGCCACTCAGGGTAAGAATGAGCAGTTCTTC	CATQGKNEQFF